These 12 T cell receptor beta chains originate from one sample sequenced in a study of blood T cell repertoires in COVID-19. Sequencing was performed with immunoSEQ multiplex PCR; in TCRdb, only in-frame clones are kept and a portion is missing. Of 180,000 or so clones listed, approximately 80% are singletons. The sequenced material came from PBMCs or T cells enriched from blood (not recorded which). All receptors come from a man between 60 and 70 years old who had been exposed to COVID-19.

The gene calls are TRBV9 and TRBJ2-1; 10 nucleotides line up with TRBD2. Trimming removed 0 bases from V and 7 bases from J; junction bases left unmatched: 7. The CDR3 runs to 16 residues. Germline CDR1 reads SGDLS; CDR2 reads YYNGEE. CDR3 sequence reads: CASSVAPSGRVNEQFF. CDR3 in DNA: TGTGCCAGCAGCGTAGCCCCTAGCGGGAGAGTTAATGAGCAGTTCTTC.

DNA of the CDR3: TGTGCCAGCGCCCATTCCGGGAGCTCCTACAATGAGCAGTTCTTC. It is translated as CASAHSGSSYNEQFF. The chain employs TRBV7-2 and TRBJ2-1; possible D gene TRBD2, 6 bases. The CDR3 has 15 residues. Germline V gives CDR1 SGHTA, CDR2 FQGNSA. Trimming shortened V by 8 bases and J by 0 bases, and 14 bases separated the two germline ends.

In DNA form, the CDR3 reads TGTGCCAGCAGCCAAGACCCGGGGAACAGGGGATATCAGCCCCAGCATTTT. This translates into CASSQDPGNRGYQPQHF. The J gene is TRBJ1-5, the V gene TRBV3-1 (or the pseudogene TRBV3-2); 7 bases are shared with TRBD1. From germline, CDR1 is LGHDT and CDR2 YNNKEL (reference sequence). The ends lost 0 bases at V and 5 bases at J; junction bases unmatched: 10. The CDR3 has 17 residues.

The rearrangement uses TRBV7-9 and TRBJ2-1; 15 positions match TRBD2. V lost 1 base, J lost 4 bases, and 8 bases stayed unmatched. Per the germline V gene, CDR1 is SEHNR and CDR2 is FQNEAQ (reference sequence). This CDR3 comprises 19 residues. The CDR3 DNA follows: TGTGCCAGCAGCTTAGGGCCTGGGACTAGCGGGAGGCAATACAATGAGCAGTTCTTC. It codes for CASSLGPGTSGRQYNEQFF. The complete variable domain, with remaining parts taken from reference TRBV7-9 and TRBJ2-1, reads DTGVSQNPRHKITKRGQNVTFRCDPISEHNRLYWYRQTLGQGPEFLTYFQNEAQLEKSRLLSDRFSAERPKGSFSTLEIQRTEQGDSAMYLCASSLGPGTSGRQYNEQFFGPGTRLTVL.

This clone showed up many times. CDR3 sequence reads: CASSQEVSASGRISYNEQFF. The CDR3 nucleotides are TGTGCCAGCAGCCAAGAGGTTTCGGCTAGCGGGAGGATCTCCTACAATGAGCAGTTCTTC. The genes are TRBV4-2 and TRBJ2-1; TRBD2 matches 11 bases. V gave up 0 bases and J gave up 0 bases; unmatched junction bases: 10. Germline V gene lookup returns CDR1 LGHNA and CDR2 YNFKEQ. CDR3 length equals 20 residues.

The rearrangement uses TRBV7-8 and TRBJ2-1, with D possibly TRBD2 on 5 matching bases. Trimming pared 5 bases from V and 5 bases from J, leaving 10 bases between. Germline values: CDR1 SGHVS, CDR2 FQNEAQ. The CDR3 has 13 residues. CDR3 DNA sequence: TGTGCCAGCAGCCCCCACGGGGACAATGAGCAGTTCTTC. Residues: CASSPHGDNEQFF.

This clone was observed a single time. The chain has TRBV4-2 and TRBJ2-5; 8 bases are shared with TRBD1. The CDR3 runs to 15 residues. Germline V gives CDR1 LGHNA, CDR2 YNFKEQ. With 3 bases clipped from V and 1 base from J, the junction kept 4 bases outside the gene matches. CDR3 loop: CASSQPGTGQETQYF. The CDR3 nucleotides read TGTGCCAGCAGCCAGCCCGGGACAGGCCAAGAGACCCAGTACTTC.

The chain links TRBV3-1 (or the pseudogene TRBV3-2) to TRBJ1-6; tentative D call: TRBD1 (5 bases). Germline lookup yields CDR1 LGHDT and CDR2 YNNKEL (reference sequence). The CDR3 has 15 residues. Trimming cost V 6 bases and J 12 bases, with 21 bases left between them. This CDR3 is CASRRLGGDLQPLHF. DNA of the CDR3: TGTGCCAGCAGACGCCTCGGAGGGGATCTGCAACCCCTCCACTTT.

The CDR3 DNA follows: TGTGCCAGCAGTTCGGACCGGCCAGGGCGGGGGGCCTACAATGAGCAGTTCTTC. Protein sequence: CASSSDRPGRGAYNEQFF. V and J are TRBV27 and TRBJ2-1; TRBD2 matches 8 bases. The CDR3 has 18 amino acids. CDR1 is MNHEY, CDR2 SMNVEV, per germline (reference sequence). V dropped 4 bases and J dropped 2; count of bases not matched to a gene: 13.

The CDR3 sequence is CASSLTPAGISYNEQFF. The DNA of the CDR3 is TGTGCCAGCAGCTTAACTCCTGCGGGTATATCCTACAATGAGCAGTTCTTC. The chain joins TRBV7-6 to TRBJ2-1; D may be TRBD2 (5 bases). The V gene's germline CDR1 is SGHVS and CDR2 FNYEAQ. This CDR3 spans 17 amino acids. The V end lost 2 bases, the J end lost 1 base, and 15 bases lay between the germline ends.

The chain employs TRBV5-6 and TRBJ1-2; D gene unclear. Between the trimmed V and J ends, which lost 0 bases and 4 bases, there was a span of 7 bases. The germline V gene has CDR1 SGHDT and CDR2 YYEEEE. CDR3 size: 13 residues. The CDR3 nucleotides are TGTGCCAGCAGCTTGGCACCGGGCTATGGCTACACCTTC. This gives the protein CASSLAPGYGYTF.

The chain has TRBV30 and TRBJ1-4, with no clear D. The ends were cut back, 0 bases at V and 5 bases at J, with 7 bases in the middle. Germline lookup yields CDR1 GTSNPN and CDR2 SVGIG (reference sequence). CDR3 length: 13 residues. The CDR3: CAWSVLRNEKLFF. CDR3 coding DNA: TGTGCCTGGAGTGTACTCCGGAATGAAAAACTGTTTTTT.